The 23 T cell receptor beta chains given below trace back to one sample, sequenced in a study of T cell repertoires in cytomegalovirus infection. TCRdb fed the reads into MiXCR, producing one record per CDR3 protein. The sample includes 250,000 or so distinct CDR3 sequences, roughly 10% of them seen just once. Sequencing used PBMCs. All receptors come from a human donor in good health (CMV status not recorded). Some clones in this sample may be carry-over from other donors' samples.

There are many counts of this clonotype. This chain links TRBV7-8 with TRBJ1-2, with D possibly matching TRBD1 (6 bases). CDR1 and CDR2 (germline): SGHVS, FQNEAQ. The CDR3 is 13 residues long. Trimming shortened V by 5 bases and J by 8 bases, and 15 bases separated the two germline ends. CDR3 region: CASSLLQGGGYTF. CDR3 nucleotides: TGTGCCAGCAGCCTACTACAGGGAGGGGGCTACACCTTC.

The chain carries TRBV6-2 or TRBV6-3 and TRBJ2-1; D call uncertain. Trimming took 10 bases from V and 3 from J, leaving 16 bases between them. The V gene's germline CDR1 is MNHEY and CDR2 SVGEGT. This CDR3 is built from 14 residues. The CDR3 region is CAKEVIPSYNEQFF. The DNA for the CDR3 is TGTGCCAAAGAAGTAATCCCTAGCTACAATGAGCAGTTCTTC.

The CDR3 DNA sequence: TGTGCCAGCAGCCAAGATGGTAGCACTGAAGCTTTCTTT. Translated: CASSQDGSTEAFF. This chain joins TRBV4-2 and TRBJ1-1, with D unclear. Germline V gives CDR1 LGHNA, CDR2 YNFKEQ. The CDR3 is 13 residues long. V lost 0 bases and J lost 4, with 6 bases in between.

This clonotype was detected ten times or more. The V gene is TRBV7-2, the J gene TRBJ1-3; D not certain. Deletions cut 1 base from V and 0 bases from J, with 4 bases between. The CDR3 is 14 amino acids. Per germline, CDR1 SGHTA and CDR2 FQGNSA. The CDR3 DNA follows: TGTGCCAGCAGCTTAGTTAGCTCTGGAAACACCATATATTTT. Protein product: CASSLVSSGNTIYF.

The V gene is TRBV20-1, the J gene TRBJ2-6, with 12 bases that match TRBD1. V trimming: 3 bases; J trimming: 4 bases; junction bases outside the gene matches: 13. From germline, CDR1 is DFQATT and CDR2 SNEGSKA (reference sequence). This CDR3 region has 19 residues. The CDR3 loop reads CSASSPPGQGASGANVLTF. The CDR3 DNA reads TGCAGTGCTAGCTCTCCACCGGGACAGGGGGCGTCCGGGGCCAACGTCCTGACTTTC.

The table lists this clonotype with many counts. The gene calls are TRBV7-3 and TRBJ2-2; no definite D call. This CDR3 region has 17 residues. The V end was cut by 1 base, the J end by 7 bases, with 19 bases between. Germline CDR1 SGHTA, CDR2 FQGTGA. The CDR3 sequence is CASSLSREVAGHGELFF. Here the CDR3 DNA reads TGTGCCAGCAGCTTAAGTCGCGAGGTAGCCGGTCACGGGGAGCTGTTTTTT. Full variable domain (remainder filled in from reference TRBV7-3 and TRBJ2-2): GAGVSQTPSNKVTEKGKYVELRCDPISGHTALYWYRQSLGQGPEFLIYFQGTGAADDSGLPNDRFFAVRPEGSVSTLKIQRTERGDSAVYLCASSLSREVAGHGELFFGEGSRLTVL.

This clonotype came up many times. The genes are TRBV7-2 and TRBJ2-7; TRBD2 agrees at 9 bases. This CDR3 has 15 amino acids. The V gene end was trimmed by 5 bases and the J gene end by 3 bases; junction bases not matched to a gene: 8. Germline CDR1 SGHTA, CDR2 FQGNSA. The CDR3 region has the DNA TGTGCCAGCAGCCCGGAGCGGGGGGTATTCTACGAGCAGTACTTC. Translating gives CASSPERGVFYEQYF.

This clonotype was seen repeatedly, ten times or more. The V and J genes are TRBV7-2 and TRBJ1-2; D perhaps matches TRBD1 (5 bases). Germline loops: CDR1 SGHTA, CDR2 FQGNSA. The CDR3 covers 14 residues. The V end lost 5 bases, the J end lost 5 bases, and 15 bases lay between the germline ends. For the CDR3, the DNA is TGTGCCAGCAGCAAAACACGGGACGTGTATGGCTACACCTTC. This gives the protein CASSKTRDVYGYTF.

This clonotype was found many times. The rearrangement uses TRBV7-9 and TRBJ1-1, with a tentative D call TRBD1 (6 bases). The germline gives CDR1 SEHNR, CDR2 FQNEAQ (reference sequence). There are 13 residues in the CDR3. V shed 5 bases and J shed 1 base, with 8 bases lying between them. The CDR3 region has the DNA TGTGCCAGCAGCCGGGACAAGAACACTGAAGCTTTCTTT. Translating gives CASSRDKNTEAFF.

This clonotype was detected only a few times. V is TRBV7-2 and J is TRBJ2-2; 8 positions agree with TRBD2. V was clipped by 5 bases and J by 5 bases; unmatched bases: 13. Germline V CDR1 and CDR2: SGHTA, FQGNSA. There are 17 residues in the CDR3. CDR3 in DNA: TGTGCCAGCAGCCGGGGGGCGGCGGGGGGCGGGACCGGGGAGCTGTTTTTT. Translated: CASSRGAAGGGTGELFF.

The rearrangement links TRBV30 to TRBJ1-3; 8 nucleotides agree with TRBD1. The V gene's germline CDR1 is GTSNPN and CDR2 SVGIG (reference sequence). V dropped 1 base and J dropped 8; count of bases not matched to a gene: 1. The CDR3 totals 12 residues. CDR3 DNA sequence: TGTGCCTGGAGTGCACAGGGGGACACCATATATTTT. It specifies CAWSAQGDTIYF.

This clonotype was seen ten or more times. V is TRBV7-2 and J is TRBJ1-6; D not certain. Germline lookup yields CDR1 SGHTA and CDR2 FQGNSA. The CDR3 has 17 amino acids. With 0 bases removed from V and 1 base from J, the gap between germline ends came to 10 bases. The CDR3 DNA is TGTGCCAGCAGCTTAGCCGTGAGGGAGTCCTATAATTCACCCCTCCACTTT. This encodes CASSLAVRESYNSPLHF.

This clonotype was recorded at least ten times. This chain joins TRBV7-2 and TRBJ1-2; D is possibly TRBD1 (6 bases). Germline V lookup: CDR1 SGHTA, CDR2 FQGNSA. V lost 5 bases, J lost 4 bases, and 17 bases lay in between. There are 15 residues in the CDR3. CDR3 in amino acids: CASSPRRGGGYGYTF. CDR3 nucleotide sequence: TGTGCCAGCAGCCCACGTCGTGGAGGGGGCTATGGCTACACCTTC.

This sequence joins TRBV20-1 and TRBJ2-2, with D maybe TRBD2 (5 bases). This CDR3 comprises 15 residues. Germline CDR1 reads DFQATT; CDR2 reads SNEGSKA (reference sequence). CDR3 bases: TGCAAAACCCGGTACTGGACTTGGCAGGACGGGGAGCTGTTTTTT. It encodes CKTRYWTWQDGELFF.

In its sample, this clonotype was seen many times. The V call is TRBV10-3, the J call TRBJ1-1, with 7 bases lining up with TRBD1. CDR1 and CDR2 (germline): ENHRY, SYGVKD. V shed 5 bases and J 2 bases; nucleotides not matched to a gene: 5. This CDR3 is 14 amino acids long. CDR3 DNA sequence: TGTGCCATCAGTCGGGACAGCATTAACACTGAAGCTTTCTTT. It is translated as CAISRDSINTEAFF.

As to this clonotype: It may be a read error: a sequence one base away is much more abundant. The CDR3 end shows no conserved phenylalanine or tryptophan, and so a read error is likely. This sequence joins TRBV7-9 and TRBJ2-7; 10 nucleotides line up with TRBD1. The ends lost 5 bases at V and 8 bases at J; junction bases unmatched: 12. Per the germline V gene, CDR1 is SEHNR and CDR2 is FQNEAQ (reference sequence). This CDR3 region has 15 residues. This chain's CDR3 is CASSSSGTGAEQQYY. DNA for the CDR3: TGTGCCAGCAGCAGCTCCGGGACAGGGGCCGAACAGCAGTACTAC.

The sample holds many counts of this clonotype. This chain joins TRBV7-6 and TRBJ2-2; the D gene is possibly TRBD2 (5 bases). The germline gives CDR1 SGHVS, CDR2 FNYEAQ. This CDR3 is 15 amino acids long. The V end was cut by 1 base, the J end by 6 bases, with 12 bases between. The CDR3 is CASSLGGSWSGELFF. The CDR3 nucleotides read TGTGCCAGCAGCTTAGGTGGGAGCTGGTCCGGGGAGCTGTTTTTT. Combining the CDR3 with reference TRBV7-6 and TRBJ2-2 gives the whole variable domain GAGVSQSPRYKVTKRGQDVALRCDPISGHVSLYWYRQALGQGPEFLTYFNYEAQQDKSGLPNDRFSAERPEGSISTLTIQRTEQRDSAMYRCASSLGGSWSGELFFGEGSRLTVL.

A single count supports this clonotype. The chain links TRBV5-1 to TRBJ2-7; tentative D call: TRBD2 (6 bases). V lost 4 bases and J lost 2, with 16 bases in between. This CDR3 spans 15 amino acids. Germline V CDR1 and CDR2: SGHRS, YFSETQ. The CDR3 DNA reads TGCGCCAGCAGCCAGGAGGGGCAGGTTACCTACGAGCAGTACTTC. It yields the protein CASSQEGQVTYEQYF.

This clonotype was counted at least ten times. The rearrangement uses TRBV6-4 and TRBJ1-2; 9 bases are a match to TRBD1. CDR1 is MRHNA and CDR2 is SNTAGT in the germline V gene. The CDR3 runs to 15 residues. V was clipped by 3 bases and J by 8 bases; unmatched bases: 10. In DNA, the CDR3 is TGTGCCAGCAGTGAAGGACAGGGGCCTTCGATCGGCTACACCTTC. This codes for CASSEGQGPSIGYTF.

In its sample, this clonotype was seen many times. This chain uses TRBV9 with TRBJ1-1; no definite D call. Trimming pared 7 bases from V and 0 bases from J, leaving 13 bases between. Germline V gene data show CDR1 as SGDLS and CDR2 as YYNGEE. The CDR3 has 14 amino acids. The CDR3 sequence: CASGRSNLNTEAFF. For the CDR3, the DNA is TGTGCCAGCGGTCGGAGTAACCTGAACACTGAAGCTTTCTTT.

This clonotype came up many times. The V and J genes are TRBV10-3 and TRBJ2-7; D uncertain. This CDR3 contains 11 residues. Per the germline V gene, CDR1 is ENHRY and CDR2 is SYGVKD. V was cut by 10 bases and J by 2 bases, with 9 bases left in between. The CDR3 spells CATTGTYEQYF. CDR3 nucleotides: TGTGCCACCACGGGCACCTACGAGCAGTACTTC.

The chain employs TRBV15 and TRBJ2-7; 7 bases fit TRBD1. CDR1 is LNHNV and CDR2 is YYDKDF in the germline V gene (reference sequence). The CDR3 extends over 18 amino acids. Germline trimming cut 4 bases from V and 2 bases from J; bases unmatched to any gene: 17. The CDR3 DNA reads TGTGCCACCAGCAACTACCCGGACAGGTCCAAGGTCACCTACGAGCAGTACTTC. Amino acid sequence: CATSNYPDRSKVTYEQYF.

This clonotype was seen many times. The chain links TRBV4-1 to TRBJ1-1, with unresolved D. The CDR3 covers 15 residues. Trimming removed 6 bases from V and 0 bases from J, with 14 bases in between. The V gene's germline CDR1 is MGHRA and CDR2 YSYEKL. CDR3 region: CASRRAAEMNTEAFF. CDR3 sequence (DNA): TGCGCCAGCAGGAGGGCAGCCGAGATGAACACTGAAGCTTTCTTT.